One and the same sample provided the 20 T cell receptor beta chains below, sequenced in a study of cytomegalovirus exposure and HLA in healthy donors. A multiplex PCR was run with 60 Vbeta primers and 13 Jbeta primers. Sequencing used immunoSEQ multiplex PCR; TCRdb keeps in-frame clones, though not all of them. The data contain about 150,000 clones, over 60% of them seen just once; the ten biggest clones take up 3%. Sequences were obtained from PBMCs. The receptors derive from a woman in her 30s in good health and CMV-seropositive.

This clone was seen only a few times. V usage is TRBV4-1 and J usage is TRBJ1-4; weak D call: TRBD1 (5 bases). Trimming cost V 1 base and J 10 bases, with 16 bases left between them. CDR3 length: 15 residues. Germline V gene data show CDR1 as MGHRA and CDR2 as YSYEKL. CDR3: CASSQVGTSGPKLFF. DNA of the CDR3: TGCGCCAGCAGCCAAGTGGGGACTAGTGGACCAAAACTGTTTTTT.

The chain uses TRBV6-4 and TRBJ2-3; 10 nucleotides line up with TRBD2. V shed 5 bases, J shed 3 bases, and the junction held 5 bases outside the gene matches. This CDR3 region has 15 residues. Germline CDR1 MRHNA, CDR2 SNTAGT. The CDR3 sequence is CASSPLAGETDTQYF. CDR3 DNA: TGTGCCAGCAGTCCCCTAGCGGGAGAAACAGATACGCAGTATTTT.

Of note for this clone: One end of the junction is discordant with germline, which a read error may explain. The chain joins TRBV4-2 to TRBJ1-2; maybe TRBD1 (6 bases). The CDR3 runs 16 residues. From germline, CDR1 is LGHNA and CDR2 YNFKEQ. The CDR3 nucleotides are TGTGCCAGCAACCAAGATCAACCAGGGGCCTTCTATGGCTACACCTTC. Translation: CASNQDQPGAFYGYTF.

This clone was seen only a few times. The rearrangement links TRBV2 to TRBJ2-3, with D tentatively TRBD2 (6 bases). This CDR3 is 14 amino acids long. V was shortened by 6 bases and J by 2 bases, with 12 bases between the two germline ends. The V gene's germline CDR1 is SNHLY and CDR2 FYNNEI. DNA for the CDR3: TGTGCCAGCAGCCTTGGGACTTACACAGATACGCAGTATTTT. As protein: CASSLGTYTDTQYF.

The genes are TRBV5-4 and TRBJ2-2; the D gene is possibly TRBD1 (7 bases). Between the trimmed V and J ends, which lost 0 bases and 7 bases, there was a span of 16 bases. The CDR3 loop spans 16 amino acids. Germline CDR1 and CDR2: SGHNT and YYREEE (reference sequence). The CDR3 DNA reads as TGTGCCAGCAGCTTGGGGCTGGACAGGAGGGGCGGGGAGCTGTTTTTT. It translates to CASSLGLDRRGGELFF. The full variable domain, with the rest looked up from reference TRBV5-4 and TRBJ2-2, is ETGVTQSPTHLIKTRGQQVTLRCSSQSGHNTVSWYQQALGQGPQFIFQYYREEENGRGNFPPRFSGLQFPNYSSELNVNALELDDSALYLCASSLGLDRRGGELFFGEGSRLTVL.

The CDR3 DNA follows: TGTGCCAGTAGTATAGGAGGAGTCTACGAGCAGTACTTC. Translation gives CASSIGGVYEQYF. This chain links TRBV19 with TRBJ2-7; D uncertain. Trimming stripped 1 base from V and 3 bases from J, with 7 bases between. Germline-derived CDR1 and CDR2 are LNHDA and SQIVND (reference sequence). The CDR3 runs to 13 residues.

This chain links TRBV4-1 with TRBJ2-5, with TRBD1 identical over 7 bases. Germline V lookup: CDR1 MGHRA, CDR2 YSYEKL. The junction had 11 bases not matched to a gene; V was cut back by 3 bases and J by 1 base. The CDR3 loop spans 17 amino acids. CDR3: CASSHTPTGDPQETQYF. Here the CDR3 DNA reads TGCGCCAGCAGCCATACACCTACAGGGGACCCCCAAGAGACCCAGTACTTC.

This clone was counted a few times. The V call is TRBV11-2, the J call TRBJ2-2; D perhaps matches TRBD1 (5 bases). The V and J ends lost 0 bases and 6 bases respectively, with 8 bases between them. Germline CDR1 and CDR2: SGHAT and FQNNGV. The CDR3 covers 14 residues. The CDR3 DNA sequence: TGTGCCAGCAGCTTAGAACCAGGGCCCGGGGAGCTGTTTTTT. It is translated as CASSLEPGPGELFF.

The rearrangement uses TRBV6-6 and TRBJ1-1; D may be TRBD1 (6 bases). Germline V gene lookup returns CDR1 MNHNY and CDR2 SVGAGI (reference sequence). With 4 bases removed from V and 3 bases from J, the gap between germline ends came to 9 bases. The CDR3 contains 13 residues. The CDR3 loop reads CASSSTGYTEAFF. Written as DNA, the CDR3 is TGTGCCAGCAGTTCCACAGGGTACACTGAAGCTTTCTTT.

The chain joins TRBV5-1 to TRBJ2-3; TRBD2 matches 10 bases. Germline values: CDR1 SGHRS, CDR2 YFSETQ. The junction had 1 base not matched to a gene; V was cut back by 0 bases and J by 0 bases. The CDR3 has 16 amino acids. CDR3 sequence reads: CASSLALAGSTDTQYF. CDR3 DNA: TGCGCCAGCAGCTTGGCACTAGCGGGGAGCACAGATACGCAGTATTTT. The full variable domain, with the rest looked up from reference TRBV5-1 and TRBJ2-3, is KAGVTQTPRYLIKTRGQQVTLSCSPISGHRSVSWYQQTPGQGLQFLFEYFSETQRNKGNFPGRFSGRQFSNSRSEMNVSTLELGDSALYLCASSLALAGSTDTQYFGPGTRLTVL.

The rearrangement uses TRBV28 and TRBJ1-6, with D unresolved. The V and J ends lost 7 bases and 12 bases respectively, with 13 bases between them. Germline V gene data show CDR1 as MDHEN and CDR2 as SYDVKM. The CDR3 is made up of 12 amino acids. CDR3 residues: CASTPPRGPLHF. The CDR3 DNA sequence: TGTGCCAGCACCCCCCCCCGGGGACCCCTCCACTTT. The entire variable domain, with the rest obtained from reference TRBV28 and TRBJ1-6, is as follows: DVKVTQSSRYLVKRTGEKVFLECVQDMDHENMFWYRQDPGLGLRLIYFSYDVKMKEKGDIPEGYSVSREKKERFSLILESASTNQTSMYLCASTPPRGPLHFGNGTRLTVT.

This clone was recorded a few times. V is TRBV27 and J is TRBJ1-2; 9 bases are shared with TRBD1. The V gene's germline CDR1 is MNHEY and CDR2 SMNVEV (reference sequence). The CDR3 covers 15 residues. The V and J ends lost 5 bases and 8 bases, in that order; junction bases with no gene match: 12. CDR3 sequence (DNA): TGTGCCAGCAGTGGGGGGACAGGGACGTTAGGAGGCTACACCTTC. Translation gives CASSGGTGTLGGYTF.

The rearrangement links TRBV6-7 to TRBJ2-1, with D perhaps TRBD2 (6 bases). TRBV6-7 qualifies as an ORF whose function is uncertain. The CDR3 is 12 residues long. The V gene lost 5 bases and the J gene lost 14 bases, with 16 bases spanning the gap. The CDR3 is CASSNAGRIEFF. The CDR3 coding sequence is TGTGCCAGCAGTAACGCAGGGAGGATTGAGTTCTTC.

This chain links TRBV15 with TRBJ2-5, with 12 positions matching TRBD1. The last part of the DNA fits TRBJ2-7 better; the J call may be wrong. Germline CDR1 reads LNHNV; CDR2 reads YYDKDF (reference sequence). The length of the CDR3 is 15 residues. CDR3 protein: CATSVRDRGPYEQYF. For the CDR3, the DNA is TGTGCCACCAGCGTCCGGGACAGGGGGCCCTACGAGCAGTACTTC.

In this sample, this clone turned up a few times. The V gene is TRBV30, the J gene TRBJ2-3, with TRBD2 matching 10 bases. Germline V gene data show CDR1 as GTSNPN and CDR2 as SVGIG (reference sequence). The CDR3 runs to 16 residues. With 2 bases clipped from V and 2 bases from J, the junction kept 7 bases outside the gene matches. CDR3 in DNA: TGTGCCTGGAGTCCGACTAGCGGGTTTCCCACAGATACGCAGTATTTT. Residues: CAWSPTSGFPTDTQYF.

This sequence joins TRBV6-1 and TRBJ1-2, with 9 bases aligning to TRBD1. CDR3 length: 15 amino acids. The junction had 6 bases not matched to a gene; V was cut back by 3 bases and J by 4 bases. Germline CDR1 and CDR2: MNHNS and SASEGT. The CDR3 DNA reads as TGTGCCAGCAGTGAGCCGGGACAGGGAATCTATGGCTACACCTTC. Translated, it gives CASSEPGQGIYGYTF.

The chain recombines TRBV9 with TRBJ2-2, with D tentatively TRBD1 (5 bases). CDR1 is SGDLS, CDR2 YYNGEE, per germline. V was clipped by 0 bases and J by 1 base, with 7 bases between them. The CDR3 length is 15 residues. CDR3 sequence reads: CASSVVGVNTGELFF. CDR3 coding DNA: TGTGCCAGCAGCGTAGTAGGGGTGAACACCGGGGAGCTGTTTTTT.

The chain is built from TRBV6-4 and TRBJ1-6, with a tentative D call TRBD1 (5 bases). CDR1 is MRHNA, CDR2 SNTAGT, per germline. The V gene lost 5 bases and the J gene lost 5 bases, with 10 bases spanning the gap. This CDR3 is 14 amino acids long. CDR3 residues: CASSYDSDNSPLHF. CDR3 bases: TGTGCCAGCAGTTATGACAGCGATAATTCACCCCTCCACTTT.

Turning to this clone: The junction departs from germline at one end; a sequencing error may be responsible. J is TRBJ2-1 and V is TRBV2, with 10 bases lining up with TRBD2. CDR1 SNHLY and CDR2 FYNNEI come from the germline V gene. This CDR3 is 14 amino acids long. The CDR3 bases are TGTGCCACCAGTGCAGCGGGGGGGTACAATGAGCAGTTCTTC. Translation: CATSAAGGYNEQFF. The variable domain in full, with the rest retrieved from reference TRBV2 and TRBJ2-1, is EPEVTQTPSHQVTQMGQEVILRCVPISNHLYFYWYRQILGQKVEFLVSFYNNEISEKSEIFDDQFSVERPDGSNFTLKIRSTKLEDSAMYFCATSAAGGYNEQFFGPGTRLTVL.

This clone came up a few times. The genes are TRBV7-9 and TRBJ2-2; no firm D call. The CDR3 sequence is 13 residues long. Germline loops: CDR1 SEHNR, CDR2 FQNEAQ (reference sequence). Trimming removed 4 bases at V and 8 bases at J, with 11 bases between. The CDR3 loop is CASSSDKTGELFF. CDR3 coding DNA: TGTGCCAGCAGCTCCGATAAAACAGGGGAGCTGTTTTTT.